Below, one TCR beta chain is given with its context. The target antigen is unknown. Repertoires were generated with immunoSEQ multiplex PCR, while TCRdb's copy carries only in-frame clones and drops some. The sample lists about 120,000 clones, approximately 87% occurring once. The data belong to a study of T cell responses to AZD1222 COVID-19 vaccine. General study findings and limits: Only 5 or 6 individuals given AZD1222 were seropositive at baseline. Donors skewed white British and female; clonal diversity was possibly underestimated. Spike was spanned by vaccine-associated CD4 TCRs, which were dominant at 160-218 and 743-854.

The germline V gene encodes CDR1 LNHDA and CDR2 SQIVND (reference sequence). This CDR3 spans 14 amino acids. V was clipped by 8 bases and J by 5 bases, with 18 bases between them. This clonotype was obtained from an adult in good health. Sequencing was performed on peripheral blood, taken on day 0 of AZD1222 vaccination. The chain employs TRBV19 and TRBJ2-5, with D hard to call. CDR3 in DNA: TGTGCCAGTGCGGACCGATTATCGTGGGAGACCCAGTACTTC. Protein sequence: CASADRLSWETQYF. The whole variable domain, remainder taken from reference TRBV19 and TRBJ2-5, is DGGITQSPKYLFRKEGQNVTLSCEQNLNHDAMYWYRQDPGQGLRLIYYSQIVNDFQKGDIAEGYSVSREKKESFPLTVTSAQKNPTAFYLCASADRLSWETQYFGPGTRLLVL.